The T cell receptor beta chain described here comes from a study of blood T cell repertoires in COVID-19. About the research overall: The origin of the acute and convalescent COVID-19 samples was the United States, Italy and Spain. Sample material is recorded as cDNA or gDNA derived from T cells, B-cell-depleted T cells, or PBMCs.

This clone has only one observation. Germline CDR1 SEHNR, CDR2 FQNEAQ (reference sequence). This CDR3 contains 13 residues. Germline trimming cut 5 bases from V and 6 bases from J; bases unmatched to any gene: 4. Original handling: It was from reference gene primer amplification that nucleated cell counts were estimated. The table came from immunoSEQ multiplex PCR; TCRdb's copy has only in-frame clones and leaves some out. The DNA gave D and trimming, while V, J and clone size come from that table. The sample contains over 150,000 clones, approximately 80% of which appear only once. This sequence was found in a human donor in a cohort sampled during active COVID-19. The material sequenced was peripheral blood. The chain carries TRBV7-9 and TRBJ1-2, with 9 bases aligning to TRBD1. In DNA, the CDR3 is TGTGCCAGCAGCCCCCGGACAGGGGATGGCTACACCTTC. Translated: CASSPRTGDGYTF. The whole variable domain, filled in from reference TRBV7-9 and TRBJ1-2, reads DTGVSQNPRHKITKRGQNVTFRCDPISEHNRLYWYRQTLGQGPEFLTYFQNEAQLEKSRLLSDRFSAERPKGSFSTLEIQRTEQGDSAMYLCASSPRTGDGYTFGSGTRLTVV.